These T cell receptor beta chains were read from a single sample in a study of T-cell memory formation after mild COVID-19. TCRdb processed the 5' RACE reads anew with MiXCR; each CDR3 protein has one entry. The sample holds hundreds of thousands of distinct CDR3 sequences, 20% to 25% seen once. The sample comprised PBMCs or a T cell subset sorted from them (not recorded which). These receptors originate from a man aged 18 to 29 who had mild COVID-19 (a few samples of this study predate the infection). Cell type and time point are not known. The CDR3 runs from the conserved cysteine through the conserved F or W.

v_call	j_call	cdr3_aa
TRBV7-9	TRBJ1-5	CASSRGVTPGNQPQHF
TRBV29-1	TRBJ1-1	CSVGQGAEAFF
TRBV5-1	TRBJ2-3	CASSLGLAGPSLTDTQYF
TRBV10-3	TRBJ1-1	CAISVSRMDSEAFF
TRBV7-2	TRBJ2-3	CASSPIRAENTQYF
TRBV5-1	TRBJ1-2	CASSEDGGYGYTF
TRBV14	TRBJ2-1	CASSRPGGYNEQFF
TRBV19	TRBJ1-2	CASRTGDGYTF
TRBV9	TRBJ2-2	CASTSTPGLENTGELFF
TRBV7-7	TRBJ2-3	CASSRASGWADTQYF
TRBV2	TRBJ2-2	CASSRQGYTGELFF
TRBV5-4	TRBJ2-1	CASSLMGENEQFF
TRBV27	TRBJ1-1	CASGLTGPNTEAFF
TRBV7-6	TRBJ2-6	CASSLLRGLSGANVLTF
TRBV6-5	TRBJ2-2	CASSPSGGHTGELFF
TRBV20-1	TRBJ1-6	CSAIVDSGNSPLHF
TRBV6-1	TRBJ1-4	CASSRQENEKLFF
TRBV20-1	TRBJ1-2	CSATSRDLYYGYTF